This entry describes one T cell receptor beta chain. With V trimmed by 4 bases and J by 8 bases, 22 bases remained unmatched. The CDR3 totals 18 residues. In germline, CDR1 is MGHDK, CDR2 SYGVNS. Assay used: immunoSEQ multiplex PCR; TCRdb lists only in-frame clones, some missing. The table records some 120,000 clones, around 82% of them present only once. This entry is derived from a study of blood T cell repertoires in COVID-19. About the study: Sites in the United States, Italy and Spain provided acute and convalescent COVID-19 samples. In each case, the material was cDNA or gDNA derived from T cells, B-cell-depleted T cells, or PBMCs.

The material sequenced was peripheral blood. The rearrangement links TRBV25-1 to TRBJ1-2; 7 bases are a match to TRBD1. The sequence was collected from an elderly man with active or convalescent COVID-19. DNA of the CDR3: TGTGCCAGCAGTGCCCGAGGGAGACAGGGAGACTATGAGGAGGGCTACACCTTC. Translated, it gives CASSARGRQGDYEEGYTF.